This is a list of T cell receptor beta chains from one sample in a study of PD-1 blockade in mismatch repair-deficient tumors. Generated by immunoSEQ multiplex PCR, the TCRdb table keeps only in-frame clones and is missing some. The repertoire consists of some 100,000 clones, with 82% occurring once and the leading ten covering about 6.3%. Source: peripheral blood, taken roughly 35 weeks after starting pembrolizumab. These receptors all come from an adult with mismatch repair-deficient cancer. The CDR3 runs from the conserved cysteine through the conserved F or W. Each record gives: J gene, D gene, clone size, V gene, CDR3 length, CDR3 protein, CDR3 DNA. The D gene is left open where the match is weak. Clone size is stated in some rows and not others, as once, few, many or a class when expanded.

J gene: TRBJ1-5
D gene: NA
clone size: NA
V gene: TRBV6-6
CDR3 length: 14
CDR3 protein: CASSYSAAGQPQHF
CDR3 DNA: TGTGCCAGCAGTTACTCCGCGGCGGGTCAGCCCCAGCATTTT

J gene: TRBJ2-3
D gene: NA
clone size: NA
V gene: TRBV7-2
CDR3 length: 16
CDR3 protein: CASSLAGTSFTDTQYF
CDR3 DNA: TGTGCCAGCAGCTTAGCGGGCACTTCCTTCACAGATACGCAGTATTTT

J gene: TRBJ2-5
D gene: TRBD1
clone size: NA
V gene: TRBV7-2
CDR3 length: 15
CDR3 protein: CASSIGQGRQETQYF
CDR3 DNA: TGTGCCAGCAGCATCGGACAGGGAAGACAAGAGACCCAGTACTTC

J gene: TRBJ2-1
D gene: NA
clone size: NA
V gene: TRBV29-1
CDR3 length: 13
CDR3 protein: CSVAGDSYNEQFF
CDR3 DNA: TGCAGCGTTGCAGGTGACTCCTACAATGAGCAGTTCTTC

J gene: TRBJ1-5
D gene: NA
clone size: NA
V gene: TRBV19
CDR3 length: 15
CDR3 protein: CASSNYRARNQPQHF
CDR3 DNA: TGTGCCAGTAGTAATTACCGGGCGCGCAATCAGCCCCAGCATTTT

J gene: TRBJ2-7
D gene: TRBD1
clone size: NA
V gene: TRBV7-9
CDR3 length: 15
CDR3 protein: CASSPPGQGLYEQYF
CDR3 DNA: TGTGCCAGCAGCCCCCCGGGACAGGGGCTTTACGAGCAGTACTTC

J gene: TRBJ2-5
D gene: NA
clone size: NA
V gene: TRBV30
CDR3 length: 15
CDR3 protein: CAWSNSGGHGETQYF
CDR3 DNA: TGTGCCTGGAGCAATTCCGGGGGTCATGGTGAGACCCAGTACTTC

J gene: TRBJ2-7
D gene: TRBD1
clone size: NA
V gene: TRBV4-1
CDR3 length: 15
CDR3 protein: CASSQRQGVLYEQYF
CDR3 DNA: TGCGCCAGCAGCCAACGACAGGGGGTCCTCTACGAGCAGTACTTC

J gene: TRBJ1-1
D gene: NA
clone size: few
V gene: TRBV6-5
CDR3 length: 12
CDR3 protein: CASRSEWTEAFF
CDR3 DNA: TGTGCCAGCAGGAGTGAATGGACTGAAGCTTTCTTT

J gene: TRBJ2-2
D gene: TRBD2
clone size: NA
V gene: TRBV7-2
CDR3 length: 17
CDR3 protein: CASSWTSGRASTGELFF
CDR3 DNA: TGTGCCAGCAGCTGGACTAGCGGGAGGGCCAGCACCGGGGAGCTGTTTTTT

J gene: TRBJ2-2
D gene: TRBD2
clone size: NA
V gene: TRBV4-3
CDR3 length: 18
CDR3 protein: CASSQDSAGGPYTGELFF
CDR3 DNA: TGCGCCAGCAGCCAAGATAGCGCGGGAGGGCCGTACACCGGGGAGCTGTTTTTT

J gene: TRBJ2-3
D gene: NA
clone size: NA
V gene: TRBV4-1
CDR3 length: 16
CDR3 protein: CASSQDLQGGTDTQYF
CDR3 DNA: TGCGCCAGCAGCCAAGATCTACAGGGAGGAACAGATACGCAGTATTTT

J gene: TRBJ2-4
D gene: NA
clone size: NA
V gene: TRBV5-1
CDR3 length: 13
CDR3 protein: CASSPLRGDIQYF
CDR3 DNA: TGCGCCAGCAGCCCCCTTAGGGGCGACATTCAGTACTTC

J gene: TRBJ1-5
D gene: NA
clone size: NA
V gene: TRBV7-9
CDR3 length: 16
CDR3 protein: CASSLVPVYGNQPQHF
CDR3 DNA: TGTGCCAGCAGCTTAGTACCAGTGTACGGCAATCAGCCCCAGCATTTT

J gene: TRBJ2-1
D gene: NA
clone size: once
V gene: TRBV7-6
CDR3 length: 11
CDR3 protein: CASSPDNEQFF
CDR3 DNA: TGTGCCAGCAGTCCCGACAATGAGCAGTTCTTC

J gene: TRBJ1-2
D gene: NA
clone size: NA
V gene: TRBV4-2
CDR3 length: 15
CDR3 protein: CASSWGPGSHYGYTF
CDR3 DNA: TGTGCCAGCAGCTGGGGTCCGGGATCCCACTATGGCTACACCTTC